Each of the 21 T cell receptor beta chains below was sequenced from the same sample in a study of graft-versus-host responses after intestinal transplantation. Lamina propria and intraepithelial lymphocytes were released by processing graft tissue. Some clones are missing from TCRdb's copy, which holds only in-frame ones; the method was immunoSEQ multiplex PCR. The top ten clones hold 20% to 30% of a sample with 15,000 or so clones, just under 70% of them seen once. The sequences come from ileum tissue, collected around 720 days after intestinal transplantation. The receptors come from a human patient who received an intestinal transplant, so some T cells may come from the graft donor.

J is TRBJ2-5 and V is TRBV5-1, with D maybe TRBD2 (5 bases). The V end was cut by 4 bases, the J end by 2 bases, with 15 bases between. The CDR3 is 15 amino acids. Germline CDR1 and CDR2: SGHRS and YFSETQ. The CDR3 reads CASSAIAGFQETQYF. The CDR3, as DNA: TGCGCCAGCAGCGCGATCGCGGGTTTTCAAGAGACCCAGTACTTC.

This clone was counted a few times. The V call is TRBV5-1, the J call TRBJ1-2, with 9 bases aligning to TRBD1. This CDR3 is 16 amino acids long. Germline trimming cut 4 bases from V and 5 bases from J; bases unmatched to any gene: 12. Germline V gene lookup returns CDR1 SGHRS and CDR2 YFSETQ. The CDR3 loop is CASSLLPGQGEYGYTF. The CDR3 DNA follows: TGCGCCAGCAGCCTCTTACCGGGACAGGGAGAGTATGGCTACACCTTC.

Points on this clone: An end of the junction does not agree with germline; a read error may underlie this. The V gene is TRBV6-4, the J gene TRBJ2-3; maybe TRBD1 (5 bases). The germline V gene encodes CDR1 MRHNA and CDR2 SNTAGT. The CDR3 is made up of 12 amino acids. DNA for the CDR3: TGTGCCACCAGTGACAGTACCGATACGCAGTATTTT. Amino acids: CATSDSTDTQYF.

This chain links TRBV19 with TRBJ2-6, with 7 bases aligning to TRBD1. Germline assignment: CDR1 LNHDA and CDR2 SQIVND (reference sequence). The CDR3 runs 16 residues. V lost 5 bases, J lost 0 bases, and 4 bases stayed unmatched. The DNA of the CDR3 is TGTGCCAGTAGTCCAAGGACAGGCTCTGGGGCCAACGTCCTGACTTTC. Encoded protein: CASSPRTGSGANVLTF. The full variable domain, in which reference TRBV19 and TRBJ2-6 provide the parts outside the CDR3, is DGGITQSPKYLFRKEGQNVTLSCEQNLNHDAMYWYRQDPGQGLRLIYYSQIVNDFQKGDIAEGYSVSREKKESFPLTVTSAQKNPTAFYLCASSPRTGSGANVLTFGAGSRLTVL.

DNA for the CDR3: TGTGCCAGCACCCTCGGGGGAGGTAGCCTCCCCTACAATGAGCAGTTCTTC. Protein sequence: CASTLGGGSLPYNEQFF. The rearrangement joins TRBV7-9 to TRBJ2-1; D is possibly TRBD2 (6 bases). With 7 bases removed from V and 2 bases from J, the gap between germline ends came to 21 bases. Germline V gives CDR1 SEHNR, CDR2 FQNEAQ (reference sequence). The CDR3 has 17 amino acids.

The chain employs TRBV2 and TRBJ2-6, with TRBD1 matching over 8 bases. This CDR3 comprises 15 residues. The germline V gene has CDR1 SNHLY and CDR2 FYNNEI. Unmatched junction bases numbered 2, after V lost 5 bases and J lost 2 bases. The CDR3 sequence: CASSQQGAGANVLTF. CDR3 nucleotide sequence: TGTGCCAGCAGTCAACAGGGGGCTGGGGCCAACGTCCTGACTTTC.

The chain is built from TRBV9 and TRBJ2-3; D not resolved. Between the trimmed V and J ends, which lost 2 bases and 2 bases, there was a span of 3 bases. CDR3 size: 12 residues. Germline loops: CDR1 SGDLS, CDR2 YYNGEE. The CDR3 nucleotides read TGTGCCAGCAGCGTCTTCACAGATACGCAGTATTTT. Translation gives CASSVFTDTQYF.

The chain carries TRBV19 and TRBJ2-5; D call uncertain. The CDR3 extends over 14 amino acids. Germline CDR1 LNHDA, CDR2 SQIVND (reference sequence). Deletions cut 3 bases from V and 5 bases from J, with 13 bases between. The CDR3 loop reads CASSIRPRAETQYF. The CDR3 coding sequence is TGTGCCAGTAGTATTCGACCACGGGCGGAGACCCAGTACTTC.

DNA of the CDR3: TGTGCCAGCTCGAAGCGGGGAACCTACGAGCAGTACTTC. Its translation: CASSKRGTYEQYF. The V and J genes are TRBV7-9 and TRBJ2-7, with TRBD2 identical over 7 bases. J gave up 2 bases and V 8 bases, and 6 bases lay outside the gene matches. The CDR3 consists of 13 residues. Germline V lookup: CDR1 SEHNR, CDR2 FQNEAQ (reference sequence).

This rearrangement joins TRBV28 to TRBJ2-5; weak D call: TRBD2 (6 bases). The ends were cut back, 2 bases at V and 4 bases at J, with 11 bases in the middle. The CDR3 loop spans 14 amino acids. Germline CDR1 is MDHEN and CDR2 is SYDVKM. Written as DNA, the CDR3 is TGTGCCAGCAGTTTAGGGCAGGGAGGAGAGACCCAGTACTTC. Its protein is CASSLGQGGETQYF.

CDR3 coding DNA: TGCGCCAGCAGCCAAGAGCGGAGGGGGTGGACCGGGGAGCTGTTTTTT. Its protein product is CASSQERRGWTGELFF. The chain recombines TRBV4-1 with TRBJ2-2; D possibly uses TRBD1 or TRBD2 (6 bases each). The CDR3 is made up of 16 amino acids. Per the germline V gene, CDR1 is MGHRA and CDR2 is YSYEKL. Trimming removed 0 bases from V and 5 bases from J, with 13 bases in between.

CDR3 amino acids: CASSLWSLQGMGGYTF. The CDR3 DNA reads as TGTGCCAGCAGTTTATGGTCGTTACAGGGTATGGGTGGCTACACCTTC. This sequence joins TRBV28 and TRBJ1-2; TRBD1 is a possible D gene (6 bases). Germline CDR1 MDHEN, CDR2 SYDVKM. V was pared by 0 bases and J by 7 bases, with 18 bases between. The CDR3 totals 16 residues.

J is TRBJ1-3 and V is TRBV7-9; D unclear. The CDR3 is 14 residues long. The V and J ends lost 0 bases and 0 bases respectively, with 3 bases between them. Germline V gene sequence: CDR1 SEHNR, CDR2 FQNEAQ (reference sequence). The CDR3 DNA reads as TGTGCCAGCAGCTTAGCGCACTCTGGAAACACCATATATTTT. The encoded protein is CASSLAHSGNTIYF.

This clone was seen a handful of times. The chain links TRBV5-8 to TRBJ1-6; D is possibly TRBD1 (6 bases). Deletions cut 2 bases from V and 6 bases from J, with 12 bases between. Germline lookup yields CDR1 SGHTS and CDR2 YDEGEE. CDR3 size: 15 residues. This CDR3 reads CASSLNRVPNSPLHF. Here the CDR3 DNA reads TGTGCCAGCAGCTTAAACAGGGTCCCTAATTCACCCCTCCACTTT.

The genes are TRBV5-6 and TRBJ2-7; D is uncertain. The germline V gene has CDR1 SGHDT and CDR2 YYEEEE. The V end was cut by 2 bases, the J end by 4 bases, with 4 bases between. This CDR3 region has 11 residues. CDR3 region: CASSLGYEQYF. In DNA form, the CDR3 reads TGTGCCAGCAGCTTAGGGTACGAGCAGTACTTC.

The gene calls are TRBV7-2 and TRBJ1-1; 7 bases are shared with TRBD1. In germline, CDR1 is SGHTA, CDR2 FQGNSA. The J segment lost 3 bases and the V segment lost 6 bases, leaving 4 bases of the junction unmatched. This CDR3 contains 13 residues. CDR3 sequence: CASSRTGDTEAFF. CDR3 DNA: TGTGCCAGCAGTCGTACAGGGGACACTGAAGCTTTCTTT.

The chain recombines TRBV4-1 with TRBJ2-4; D is undetermined. The CDR3 loop spans 14 amino acids. V was pared by 1 base and J by 7 bases, with 11 bases between. Germline CDR1 is MGHRA and CDR2 is YSYEKL. The CDR3 is CASSQGPNGNIQYF. CDR3 DNA sequence: TGCGCCAGCAGCCAAGGACCAAACGGGAACATTCAGTACTTC.

The chain links TRBV5-1 to TRBJ2-6; 7 bases fit TRBD1. The CDR3 runs to 20 residues. Per the germline V gene, CDR1 is SGHRS and CDR2 is YFSETQ. The V gene end was trimmed by 0 bases and the J gene end by 0 bases; junction bases not matched to a gene: 12. This chain's CDR3 is CASSLGGRQGSSSGANVLTF. The CDR3 DNA is TGCGCCAGCAGCTTGGGGGGTAGACAGGGATCGAGCTCTGGGGCCAACGTCCTGACTTTC.

V gene TRBV28 combines with J gene TRBJ1-6, with D possibly matching TRBD1 (5 bases). Germline CDR1 and CDR2: MDHEN and SYDVKM. With 2 bases removed from V and 8 bases from J, the gap between germline ends came to 10 bases. The CDR3 is 14 amino acids. The CDR3 region is CASSLDRGDSPLHF. CDR3 bases: TGTGCCAGCAGTTTAGACCGGGGGGATTCACCCCTCCACTTT.

V is TRBV6-6 and J is TRBJ2-2; the D gene is possibly TRBD1 (5 bases). This CDR3 is built from 14 residues. Trimming pared 5 bases from V and 7 bases from J, leaving 14 bases between. Germline CDR1 is MNHNY and CDR2 is SVGAGI (reference sequence). CDR3 residues: CASSQRGRSGELFF. CDR3 in DNA: TGTGCCAGCAGTCAAAGGGGCAGGAGCGGGGAGCTGTTTTTT.

CDR3 residues: CASKIAGETGELFF. CDR3 bases: TGTGCCAGCAAGATAGCGGGGGAGACCGGGGAGCTGTTTTTT. The chain uses TRBV27 and TRBJ2-2; 9 positions agree with TRBD2. The CDR3 covers 14 residues. The V segment lost 7 bases and the J segment 5 bases; nucleotides outside the gene matches: 5. Germline CDR1 reads MNHEY; CDR2 reads SMNVEV (reference sequence).